This section outlines one TCR beta chain sequence together with its context. How the authors handled the data: Amplification of reference gene primers was used by the study to estimate nucleated cell counts. Profiling relied on immunoSEQ multiplex PCR, and the TCRdb table lists in-frame clones only, not all of them. Clone size and V and J calls were adopted from that table, with D and trimming inferred from the DNA. The repertoire holds about 36,000 clones, with about 85% as singletons. The sample comes from a study of blood T cell repertoires in COVID-19. Per the germline V gene, CDR1 is SEHNR and CDR2 is FQNEAQ (reference sequence). The CDR3 totals 14 residues. Trimming took off 4 bases at V and 7 bases at J, with 14 bases between the two ends.

The sample comprised peripheral blood. The chain carries TRBV7-9 and TRBJ2-1; weak D call: TRBD1 (5 bases). This sequence originates from a man in his sixties with acute or convalescent COVID-19. The CDR3 nucleotides read TGTGCCAGCAGCTCCATGAAGGGGTGGAATGAGCAGTTCTTC. Translated: CASSSMKGWNEQFF.